These 4 T cell receptor beta chains originate from one sample sequenced in a study of tumor and adjacent non-tumor tissue in lung cancer. A modified ARM-PCR protocol with three rounds of nested PCR amplified TCRbeta. Each CDR3 protein is one row after TCRdb ran MiXCR on the multiplex PCR reads. The sample shows 100,000 to 150,000 distinct CDR3 sequences, 66% of them seen only once. RNA was extracted from bulk tissue without any cell sorting. The sequencing sample was made of lung tumor tissue. Every receptor here comes from a man aged 25 to 45 with non-small cell lung cancer.

In this sample, this clonotype turned up many times. This rearrangement joins TRBV20-1 to TRBJ2-5; no clear D. The CDR3 has 12 amino acids. Per the germline V gene, CDR1 is DFQATT and CDR2 is SNEGSKA (reference sequence). The V and J ends lost 6 bases and 3 bases respectively, with 11 bases between them. CDR3 nucleotides: TGCAGTGCCCCTGGACGGGAAGAGACCCAGTACTTC. Its translation: CSAPGREETQYF.

The chain has TRBV7-2 and TRBJ2-5; 8 nucleotides align to TRBD2. The CDR3 spans 17 residues. Per germline, CDR1 SGHTA and CDR2 FQGNSA. Trimming took 5 bases from V and 10 from J; bases not matched to a gene: 21. The CDR3 DNA is TGTGCCAGCAGCCAGAGCCTCGCTAGCGGGTTCGGGGTGGGCCAGTACTTC. It codes for CASSQSLASGFGVGQYF.

This clonotype was observed many times. The V call is TRBV20-1, the J call TRBJ1-1; 11 nucleotides line up with TRBD1. The CDR3 length is 16 residues. The V and J ends lost 3 bases and 4 bases, in that order; junction bases with no gene match: 10. CDR1 is DFQATT and CDR2 is SNEGSKA in the germline V gene (reference sequence). CDR3 region: CSASGQGAVSVTEAFF. As DNA, the CDR3 is TGCAGTGCTAGTGGACAGGGGGCGGTGTCTGTCACTGAAGCTTTCTTT.

The chain combines TRBV19 with TRBJ2-7; 9 bases are a match to TRBD2. Trimming at V came to 4 bases and at J to 6 bases, leaving 13 bases not matched to a gene. The length of the CDR3 is 16 residues. Germline V CDR1 and CDR2: LNHDA, SQIVND (reference sequence). The CDR3 sequence is CASSSLSAGGEGEQYF. The CDR3 DNA is TGTGCCAGTAGTAGCCTTTCAGCGGGAGGAGAAGGCGAGCAGTACTTC.